The 27 T cell receptor beta chains in this list originate from one sample, sequenced in a study of long-term antiretroviral therapy in people with HIV (dated by TCRdb to 2022 to 2024). The immunoSEQ hsTCRB v3.0 assay was used at survey level resolution to sequence the TRB variable region. TCRdb retrieved this table from immuneACCESS and kept in-frame rearrangements only. Not all clones are present; in checked studies, unresolved V genes account for under half, and no reason is known for the remainder. This sample is represented by fewer than 25,000 clones; around 81% of them were singletons. 16% of the sample goes to the ten largest clones. The sample in question was unsorted PBMCs, obtained at the start of antiretroviral therapy, before treatment. The receptors derive from a young woman with HIV.

The rearrangement joins TRBV5-8 to TRBJ2-7; D gene ambiguous. CDR3 length equals 11 residues. The ends were cut back, 2 bases at V and 3 bases at J, with 3 bases in the middle. Germline CDR1 is SGHTS and CDR2 is YDEGEE. This CDR3 reads CASSFLYEQYF. The DNA of the CDR3 is TGTGCCAGCAGCTTCCTCTACGAGCAGTACTTC.

The chain recombines TRBV18 with TRBJ1-1, with 12 bases identical to TRBD1. The CDR3 is 15 residues long. Trimming took 4 bases from V and 5 from J; bases not matched to a gene: 5. Germline-derived CDR1 and CDR2 are KGHSH and LQKENI. The CDR3 here is CASSRGQGARTEAFF. CDR3 DNA sequence: TGTGCCAGCTCACGGGGACAGGGGGCGCGAACTGAAGCTTTCTTT.

The chain has TRBV7-3 and TRBJ1-4; D remains unclear. The length of the CDR3 is 14 residues. Germline V gene sequence: CDR1 SGHTA, CDR2 FQGTGA. V lost 3 bases and J lost 8, with 13 bases in between. The CDR3 DNA reads as TGTGCCAGCAGCTTGTCAGATCGGGAAGAAAAACTGTTTTTT. Its translation is CASSLSDREEKLFF.

V usage is TRBV10-2 and J usage is TRBJ2-1; the D is unclear. Germline V gene sequence: CDR1 WSHSY, CDR2 SAAADI. There are 13 residues in the CDR3. Trimming stripped 5 bases from V and 4 bases from J, with 9 bases between. The CDR3 nucleotides read TGCGCCAGCAGTTTTACCGGGTACAATGAGCAGTTCTTC. This gives the protein CASSFTGYNEQFF.

The V gene is TRBV7-8, the J gene TRBJ2-7, with unresolved D. Germline V gives CDR1 SGHVS, CDR2 FQNEAQ. This CDR3 has 13 residues. The ends were cut back, 5 bases at V and 0 bases at J, with 8 bases in the middle. The CDR3 here is CASSELSSYEQYF. For the CDR3, the DNA is TGTGCCAGCAGCGAGTTGAGCTCCTACGAGCAGTACTTC.

The chain recombines TRBV7-8 with TRBJ2-2; weak D call: TRBD2 (6 bases). Trimming left V 1 base short and J 1 base short, with 10 bases between. Germline V gene lookup returns CDR1 SGHVS and CDR2 FQNEAQ. There are 16 residues in the CDR3. The CDR3 here is CASSLGGVGNTGELFF. The CDR3 nucleotides are TGTGCCAGCAGCTTAGGGGGGGTAGGGAACACCGGGGAGCTGTTTTTT.

J is TRBJ1-1 and V is TRBV9; D gene unclear. Trimming removed 0 bases from V and 4 bases from J, with 10 bases in between. CDR1 is SGDLS, CDR2 YYNGEE, per germline. The CDR3 is 14 residues long. CDR3 sequence reads: CASSVEGLGTEAFF. In DNA, the CDR3 is TGTGCCAGCAGCGTAGAGGGATTGGGCACTGAAGCTTTCTTT.

The V and J genes are TRBV5-1 and TRBJ2-7, with 12 nucleotides matching TRBD2. The CDR3 is 14 residues long. V gave up 5 bases and J gave up 2 bases; unmatched junction bases: 2. Germline V gene lookup returns CDR1 SGHRS and CDR2 YFSETQ. The CDR3: CASSSSGGAYEQYF. CDR3 nucleotide sequence: TGCGCCAGCAGTTCTAGCGGGGGGGCCTACGAGCAGTACTTC.

V and J are TRBV29-1 and TRBJ2-1; D is ambiguous. CDR3 size: 16 residues. V lost 0 bases to trimming and J lost 6 bases, with 18 bases between them. Germline CDR1 is SQVTM and CDR2 is ANQGSEA. The CDR3 sequence is CSVEDGPTPWTNEQFF. In DNA form, the CDR3 reads TGCAGCGTTGAAGATGGACCCACCCCCTGGACCAATGAGCAGTTCTTC.

The gene calls are TRBV27 and TRBJ2-2; TRBD1 might be the D (6 bases). This CDR3 spans 15 amino acids. Germline V gene data show CDR1 as MNHEY and CDR2 as SMNVEV (reference sequence). V was trimmed by 2 bases and J by 4 bases, leaving 11 bases between them. Written as DNA, the CDR3 is TGTGCCAGCAGTTTAATGGGGGCAGGCACCGGGGAGCTGTTTTTT. It codes for CASSLMGAGTGELFF.

This clone occurred a few times. The gene calls are TRBV5-6 and TRBJ1-4, with D hard to call. Germline values: CDR1 SGHDT, CDR2 YYEEEE. Trimming took off 1 base at V and 8 bases at J, with 9 bases between the two ends. The CDR3 is made up of 13 amino acids. DNA of the CDR3: TGTGCCAGCAGCTTGAGGCCGAGCGAAAAACTGTTTTTT. Translation gives CASSLRPSEKLFF.

The V call is TRBV7-9, the J call TRBJ1-1; 8 nucleotides align to TRBD1. With 5 bases clipped from V and 4 bases from J, the junction kept 3 bases outside the gene matches. Germline CDR1 is SEHNR and CDR2 is FQNEAQ (reference sequence). The CDR3 is 13 amino acids. The CDR3 nucleotides are TGTGCCAGCAGCCGCACAGGGGGCACTGAAGCTTTCTTT. As protein: CASSRTGGTEAFF. Complete variable domain (other parts from reference TRBV7-9 and TRBJ1-1): DTGVSQNPRHKITKRGQNVTFRCDPISEHNRLYWYRQTLGQGPEFLTYFQNEAQLEKSRLLSDRFSAERPKGSFSTLEIQRTEQGDSAMYLCASSRTGGTEAFFGQGTRLTVV.

The chain recombines TRBV7-2 with TRBJ1-1; a weak D match, TRBD1 (5 bases). Germline CDR1 reads SGHTA; CDR2 reads FQGNSA. This CDR3 is built from 12 residues. With 3 bases removed from V and 10 bases from J, the gap between germline ends came to 12 bases. The CDR3 protein is CASSFDRYGAFF. CDR3 in DNA: TGTGCCAGCAGCTTCGACAGATACGGAGCTTTCTTT.

The CDR3 coding sequence is TGTGCCAGCAGTGAAATTGGGGGACTAGGGAACAATGAGCAGTTCTTC. It codes for CASSEIGGLGNNEQFF. The V call is TRBV6-1, the J call TRBJ2-1; TRBD2 matches 8 bases. This CDR3 contains 16 residues. J gave up 5 bases and V 2 bases, and 8 bases lay outside the gene matches. Germline values: CDR1 MNHNS, CDR2 SASEGT.

This clone came up a few times. The chain carries TRBV7-9 and TRBJ1-2; weak D call: TRBD1 (5 bases). Germline V gives CDR1 SEHNR, CDR2 FQNEAQ (reference sequence). V dropped 5 bases and J dropped 2 bases, with 12 bases sitting between them. The CDR3 is 14 residues long. The CDR3 protein is CASSLAQGNYGYTF. In nucleotides, the CDR3 is TGTGCCAGCAGCCTTGCCCAGGGAAACTATGGCTACACCTTC.

This chain connects TRBV18 to TRBJ2-5; D remains ambiguous. Trimming took off 2 bases at V and 4 bases at J, with 11 bases between the two ends. Germline lookup yields CDR1 KGHSH and CDR2 LQKENI. There are 14 residues in the CDR3. CDR3 amino acids: CASSPGDGIETQYF. The CDR3 DNA is TGTGCCAGCTCACCAGGCGACGGTATAGAGACCCAGTACTTC.

Comment on this clone: Other nucleotide sequences in the sample specify the same CDR3. CDR3 protein: CASSYSGTDLYGYTF. CDR3 sequence (DNA): TGTGCCAGCAGTTACTCTGGGACAGATTTGTATGGCTACACCTTC. V usage is TRBV6-5 and J usage is TRBJ1-2; 7 bases align to TRBD1. V lost 0 bases, J lost 5 bases, and 6 bases stayed unmatched. CDR1 is MNHEY and CDR2 is SVGAGI in the germline V gene. The CDR3 contains 15 residues.

The rearrangement uses TRBV28 and TRBJ1-1, with 7 bases aligning to TRBD1. CDR1 is MDHEN, CDR2 SYDVKM, per germline. The V segment lost 6 bases and the J segment 4 bases; nucleotides outside the gene matches: 5. The CDR3 is made up of 13 amino acids. The CDR3 DNA follows: TGTGCCAGCAGCCTCAGGGGGTTCACTGAAGCTTTCTTT. Translation gives CASSLRGFTEAFF.

The table lists this clone with a few counts. V is TRBV6-4 and J is TRBJ1-2; D not certain. Germline-derived CDR1 and CDR2 are MRHNA and SNTAGT. Trimming cost V 4 bases and J 4 bases, with 4 bases left between them. The CDR3 totals 11 residues. CDR3 residues: CASSAGYGYTF. The CDR3 DNA is TGTGCCAGCAGTGCTGGCTATGGCTACACCTTC.

This clone is medium-sized by share. This chain uses TRBV7-6 with TRBJ2-1; D might be TRBD1 (5 bases). Germline CDR1 reads SGHVS; CDR2 reads FNYEAQ. CDR3 length: 13 residues. Trimming stripped 6 bases from V and 10 bases from J, with 16 bases between. The CDR3 loop is CASRQATRTEQFF. DNA of the CDR3: TGTGCCAGCAGACAGGCGACACGGACAGAGCAGTTCTTC.

Judged by abundance, this clone is medium-sized. J is TRBJ2-7 and V is TRBV6-5; D uncertain. With 0 bases removed from V and 2 bases from J, the gap between germline ends came to 8 bases. Germline-derived CDR1 and CDR2 are MNHEY and SVGAGI. The length of the CDR3 is 14 residues. CDR3 sequence (DNA): TGTGCCAGCAGTTACTCTCAGACAACCTACGAGCAGTACTTC. Protein sequence: CASSYSQTTYEQYF.

This clone has only one observation. The chain is built from TRBV2 and TRBJ1-2; a weak D match, TRBD1 (5 bases). Trimming pared 8 bases from V and 0 bases from J, leaving 7 bases between. Germline CDR1 and CDR2: SNHLY and FYNNEI. CDR3 length: 12 residues. The CDR3 DNA sequence: TGTGCCAGCCGACAGACTAACTATGGCTACACCTTC. The encoded protein is CASRQTNYGYTF.

This rearrangement joins TRBV10-3 to TRBJ2-2; D might be TRBD2 (5 bases). Germline assignment: CDR1 ENHRY and CDR2 SYGVKD. The CDR3 loop spans 14 amino acids. The V end was cut by 8 bases, the J end by 3 bases, with 13 bases between. CDR3: CAIEGRRDTGELFF. CDR3 bases: TGTGCCATCGAAGGCCGGCGGGACACCGGGGAGCTGTTTTTT.

This chain links TRBV5-6 with TRBJ1-2, with D tentatively TRBD1 (5 bases). With 4 bases removed from V and 1 base from J, the gap between germline ends came to 14 bases. Germline-derived CDR1 and CDR2 are SGHDT and YYEEEE. CDR3 length: 15 amino acids. The CDR3, as DNA: TGTGCCAGCAGCGGGTCCGGGGGGGTTAACTATGGCTACACCTTC. Protein product: CASSGSGGVNYGYTF. Using reference TRBV5-6 and TRBJ1-2 for the parts outside the CDR3, the full variable domain is DAGVTQSPTHLIKTRGQQVTLRCSPKSGHDTVSWYQQALGQGPQFIFQYYEEEERQRGNFPDRFSGHQFPNYSSELNVNALLLGDSALYLCASSGSGGVNYGYTFGSGTRLTVV.

V and J are TRBV29-1 and TRBJ2-1; 8 bases map to TRBD2. The V segment lost 7 bases and the J segment 7 bases; nucleotides outside the gene matches: 6. The CDR3 length is 12 residues. Germline loops: CDR1 SQVTM, CDR2 ANQGSEA. The CDR3 DNA follows: TGCAGCGAAACTAGCGGAGGGAATGAGCAGTTCTTC. This encodes CSETSGGNEQFF.

The chain is built from TRBV7-2 and TRBJ2-3; possibly TRBD1 or TRBD2 for D (5 bases each). V shed 6 bases and J shed 0 bases, with 10 bases lying between them. This CDR3 is built from 14 residues. Germline V lookup: CDR1 SGHTA, CDR2 FQGNSA. CDR3: CASRRGISTDTQYF. CDR3 bases: TGTGCCAGCAGGAGGGGAATTAGCACAGATACGCAGTATTTT.

The rearrangement uses TRBV10-3 and TRBJ2-7, with 7 bases that match TRBD1. Germline V gene lookup returns CDR1 ENHRY and CDR2 SYGVKD. V dropped 10 bases and J dropped 2; count of bases not matched to a gene: 5. This CDR3 has 12 amino acids. CDR3 sequence reads: CATGTAAYEQYF. CDR3 nucleotide sequence: TGTGCCACCGGGACAGCAGCCTACGAGCAGTACTTC.